Described below is a single TCR beta chain sequence and its context. This clonotype appeared once. What antigen it recognizes has not been identified. Base quality data are lacking; no much larger clone is found one base away. One read alone makes for weak evidence. RNA was extracted with the RNeasy kit and about 0.5 to 1 ug was reverse transcribed using random hexamers. TCR beta CDR3 regions were amplified with the immunoSEQ multiplex PCR assay covering 54 Vbeta and 13 Jbeta segments. To correct PCR amplification bias, a synthetic template baseline was used for both primer optimization and computational correction. The authors processed their data as follows. Only productive sequences were kept, with reads annotated to V, D and J genes according to IMGT and analyzed in immunoSEQ Analyzer. Clonality was calculated as one minus the Shannon entropy normalized by log2 of the number of productive unique sequences. Public and private clones were assessed among the 100 most prevalent clones of each patient and control. A clone was defined as Susac-specific if it was absent from the healthy and MS cohorts, from roughly 990 published viral clones and from other ImmuneACCESS disease sequences. TCRdb reanalyzed the raw reads on its own, using fastp at Q25 for trimming and MiXCR for clone calling, and kept in-frame beta chains. Every distinct CDR3 protein forms one entry, paired with its most common genes and DNA. The V and J calls come from TCRdb's annotation, not from the publication. For this sample there are approximately 70,000 distinct CDR3 sequences; roughly 95% appear just once. The top ten clonotypes cover more than 0.09% of the sample.

The data derive from a study of CD8 T cells in Susac syndrome (dated by TCRdb to between 2018 and 2020). Regarding the complete study: Repertoire sequencing was used to test whether CD8+ T cell activation and differentiation in Susac syndrome was antigen driven. The study at large found these results: The number of individuals in the TCR sequencing and HLA analysis was recognized as being relatively small.

V drops 3 bases and J drops 2 bases, leaving 15 bases in between. The germline V gene (reference sequence) sets CDR1 to DFQATT and CDR2 to SNEGSKA. The CDR3 goes from the cysteine to the phenylalanine over 15 residues. The CDR3 DNA has 45 bases and is translated from base 1. High-throughput TCR beta sequencing profiled peripheral blood CD8+ and CD4+ T cells from healthy donors, Susac syndrome patients and multiple sclerosis patients. The multiple sclerosis controls were treatment-naive patients who had stable or active relapsing-remitting disease and met the revised McDonald criteria. Bulk CD8+ and CD4+ T cells were purified magnetically by negative isolation, whereas CD8+ TEMRA cells were enriched by FACS. Blood was collected in EDTA tubes and processed within 24 hours, with PBMCs isolated through density gradient centrifugation. PBMCs intended for TCR sequencing were cryopreserved in liquid nitrogen and were subsequently thawed in a 37 degrees C water bath. The sorted or isolated CD4+, CD8+ and CD8+ TEMRA cells reached a purity of at least 90%.

The TCR originated in a human donor with multiple sclerosis. Sample: CD4+ T cells from PBMCs. Recombination connected TRBV20-1 to TRBJ2-3, with no D gene named confidently. The DNA sequence follows: TGCAGTGCTAGCCGGACCAGACGACTCACAGATACGCAGTATTTT. It encodes CSASRTRRLTDTQYF.